These 11 T cell receptor beta chains were sequenced from one sample in a study of shared clonotypes between healthy human individuals. TCRdb's table, derived via immunoSEQ multiplex PCR, lists solely in-frame clones and lacks some. Among approximately 510,000 clones listed, 79% were seen once. Sequences were obtained from PBMCs. Receptors were obtained from a woman in her 40s in good health. Some clones in this sample may be carry-over from other donors' samples.

This chain connects TRBV4-1 to TRBJ1-4; TRBD1 is a possible D gene (5 bases). The CDR3 is 15 residues long. V lost 4 bases and J 5 bases, leaving 14 bases between the germline ends. Germline V gene data show CDR1 as MGHRA and CDR2 as YSYEKL. CDR3 amino acids: CASSLNSGRNEKLFF. The DNA for the CDR3 is TGCGCCAGCAGCCTGAATTCGGGACGGAATGAAAAACTGTTTTTT.

This clone was seen at least ten times. The chain is built from TRBV14 and TRBJ2-5; 8 positions agree with TRBD2. The CDR3 is 14 amino acids. V shed 5 bases, J shed 8 bases, and the junction held 10 bases outside the gene matches. Germline CDR1 is SGHDN and CDR2 is FVKESK. The CDR3 is CASSYQRGRGTQYF. As DNA, the CDR3 is TGTGCCAGCAGCTACCAGCGGGGGCGTGGTACCCAGTACTTC.

This chain connects TRBV18 to TRBJ2-5; the match to TRBD2 covers 13 bases. The CDR3 covers 16 residues. With V trimmed by 3 bases and J by 5 bases, 6 bases remained unmatched. CDR1 KGHSH and CDR2 LQKENI come from the germline V gene. The CDR3, as DNA: TGTGCCAGCTCACCGCGAATGACTAGCGGGAGGGAGACCCAGTACTTC. It encodes CASSPRMTSGRETQYF.

The V call is TRBV5-5, the J call TRBJ2-5, with 7 bases fitting TRBD2. The V and J ends lost 4 bases and 1 base, in that order; junction bases with no gene match: 7. The CDR3 has 15 residues. CDR1 is SGHKS, CDR2 YYEKEE, per germline (reference sequence). The CDR3 here is CASSPRDYSQETQYF. The CDR3, as DNA: TGTGCCAGCAGCCCTAGGGACTACTCCCAAGAGACCCAGTACTTC.

The V gene is TRBV9, the J gene TRBJ1-3; maybe TRBD1 (5 bases). Trimming left V 0 bases short and J 0 bases short, with 13 bases between. This CDR3 spans 17 amino acids. CDR1 and CDR2 from the germline V gene are SGDLS and YYNGEE. CDR3 protein: CASSVDPGTDSGNTIYF. The CDR3 coding sequence is TGTGCCAGCAGCGTAGACCCGGGGACCGACTCTGGAAACACCATATATTTT.

This chain uses TRBV7-9 with TRBJ2-5; 8 bases match TRBD1. This CDR3 is built from 16 residues. Germline V CDR1 and CDR2: SEHNR, FQNEAQ (reference sequence). V lost 0 bases, J lost 2 bases, and 5 bases stayed unmatched. The chain's CDR3 is CASSLARTGLQETQYF. The CDR3, as DNA: TGTGCCAGCAGCTTAGCGAGGACAGGGTTGCAAGAGACCCAGTACTTC.

The rearrangement uses TRBV28 and TRBJ1-2, with TRBD1 as a possible D gene (5 bases). With 7 bases removed from V and 1 base from J, the gap between germline ends came to 13 bases. The germline V gene encodes CDR1 MDHEN and CDR2 SYDVKM. This CDR3 has 14 residues. The CDR3 is CASNTGLVNYGYTF. CDR3 sequence (DNA): TGTGCCAGCAACACGGGACTGGTTAACTATGGCTACACCTTC.

At least ten counts were recorded for this clone. Other DNA sequences of this sample code for an identical CDR3. The chain carries TRBV9 and TRBJ2-2; D may match TRBD1 or TRBD2 (5 bases each). The CDR3 is made up of 14 amino acids. The germline CDR1 and CDR2 sequences are SGDLS and YYNGEE. Trimming pared 0 bases from V and 8 bases from J, leaving 11 bases between. The CDR3 here is CASSVEGTAGELFF. The CDR3 nucleotides are TGTGCCAGCAGCGTAGAGGGGACCGCGGGGGAGCTGTTTTTT.

The chain is built from TRBV7-2 and TRBJ2-7; 8 bases agree with TRBD2. The CDR3 covers 19 residues. The ends lost 5 bases at V and 2 bases at J; junction bases unmatched: 20. CDR1 and CDR2 (germline): SGHTA, FQGNSA. The CDR3 nucleotides read TGTGCCAGCAGCCCCCAAGCGCTAGCGGGTCCTCATGGGGCCTACGAGCAGTACTTC. It translates to CASSPQALAGPHGAYEQYF.

The rearrangement joins TRBV5-1 to TRBJ1-1; tentative D call: TRBD1 (5 bases). The CDR3 contains 15 residues. Germline V lookup: CDR1 SGHRS, CDR2 YFSETQ. V lost 1 base to trimming and J lost 0 bases, with 10 bases between them. The CDR3 sequence: CASSLPDTMNTEAFF. CDR3 in DNA: TGCGCCAGCAGCTTGCCGGACACCATGAACACTGAAGCTTTCTTT.

The genes are TRBV7-2 and TRBJ2-7; D is unclear. CDR1 SGHTA and CDR2 FQGNSA come from the germline V gene. This CDR3 contains 14 residues. The V gene lost 1 base and the J gene lost 3 bases, with 10 bases spanning the gap. CDR3 in amino acids: CASSLGLQNYEQYF. As DNA, the CDR3 is TGTGCCAGCAGCTTAGGTCTACAAAACTACGAGCAGTACTTC.